The 15 T cell receptor beta chains below all came from one sample that was sequenced in a study of post-analysis software for immune sequencing data. Findings and caveats of the study: Four to six TRBV segments, including TRBV5-6, TRBV5-1 and TRBV20-1, were more frequent in patients than controls.

Their recognized antigens are unknown. Incorporated into the TCR beta cDNA libraries were unique molecular identifiers, which served to reduce PCR and sequencing biases. Each CDR3 protein is one row after TCRdb ran MiXCR on the PCR reads. The data show 170,000 or so distinct CDR3 sequences, 30% seen once. Input material: blood. Receptors were obtained from a girl aged 10 to 17 with multiple sclerosis.

V usage is TRBV6-1 and J usage is TRBJ1-1; possible D gene TRBD1, 6 bases. Germline assignment: CDR1 MNHNS and CDR2 SASEGT. CDR3 size: 19 residues. Trimming stripped 7 bases from V and 1 base from J, with 28 bases between. The CDR3 sequence: CASTTRQGFWSNRNTEAFF. The CDR3 bases are TGTGCCAGCACCACACGGCAGGGGTTCTGGAGTAATCGGAACACTGAAGCTTTCTTT.

This clonotype has ten or more counts. CDR3 DNA: TGCAGTGCTAGAGAACTAGCGGATCACTACAGAGACAATGAGCAGTTCTTC. This sequence encodes CSARELADHYRDNEQFF. This sequence joins TRBV20-1 and TRBJ2-1, with 8 bases matching TRBD2. Germline lookup yields CDR1 DFQATT and CDR2 SNEGSKA (reference sequence). This CDR3 has 17 amino acids. V shed 0 bases, J shed 5 bases, and the junction held 12 bases outside the gene matches.

V is TRBV6-2 or TRBV6-3 and J is TRBJ2-1; D unclear. Trimming shortened V by 6 bases and J by 10 bases, and 10 bases separated the two germline ends. The CDR3 is made up of 11 amino acids. In germline, CDR1 is MNHEY, CDR2 SVGEGT. This CDR3 is CASSPTGEQFF. DNA for the CDR3: TGTGCCAGCAGCCCGACGGGCGAGCAGTTCTTC.

The gene calls are TRBV7-2 and TRBJ2-2; the match to TRBD2 covers 13 bases. The V gene end was trimmed by 1 base and the J gene end by 3 bases; junction bases not matched to a gene: 5. The CDR3 is 18 residues long. The germline V gene has CDR1 SGHTA and CDR2 FQGNSA. In nucleotides, the CDR3 is TGTGCCAGCAGCTTAGTACTAGCGGGAGGGAAGGACACCGGGGAGCTGTTTTTT. As protein: CASSLVLAGGKDTGELFF.

This clonotype has a handful of counts. The genes are TRBV9 and TRBJ2-3, with TRBD2 identical over 10 bases. This CDR3 has 15 residues. Germline V gene lookup returns CDR1 SGDLS and CDR2 YYNGEE. Trimming took 7 bases from V and 2 from J; bases not matched to a gene: 7. Here the CDR3 DNA reads TGTGCCAGCGCTAGCGGGAGAGTGACCACAGATACGCAGTATTTT. This translates into CASASGRVTTDTQYF. The variable domain in full, with the rest retrieved from reference TRBV9 and TRBJ2-3, is DSGVTQTPKHLITATGQRVTLRCSPRSGDLSVYWYQQSLDQGLQFLIQYYNGEERAKGNILERFSAQQFPDLHSELNLSSLELGDSALYFCASASGRVTTDTQYFGPGTRLTVL.

This clonotype came up a few times. The V gene is TRBV5-1, the J gene TRBJ2-5, with a weak D call TRBD1 (6 bases). The V gene lost 4 bases and the J gene lost 11 bases, with 24 bases spanning the gap. Per germline, CDR1 SGHRS and CDR2 YFSETQ. CDR3 length: 15 amino acids. Here the CDR3 reads CASSRSDGGADGQYF. The DNA for the CDR3 is TGCGCCAGCAGCCGTTCCGATGGGGGCGCGGATGGGCAGTACTTC.

This clonotype was seen at least ten times. CDR3 sequence (DNA): TGCGCCAGCAGCTTGGGATCGGGACCGAACAATGAGCAGTTCTTC. Amino acids: CASSLGSGPNNEQFF. The V gene is TRBV5-1, the J gene TRBJ2-1, with D perhaps TRBD1 or TRBD2 (5 bases each). The CDR3 runs 15 residues. The V end lost 0 bases, the J end lost 5 bases, and 12 bases lay between the germline ends. Germline assignment: CDR1 SGHRS and CDR2 YFSETQ.

V and J are TRBV2 and TRBJ1-2; 10 positions match TRBD1. The CDR3 length is 13 residues. CDR1 is SNHLY, CDR2 FYNNEI, per germline. Germline trimming cut 8 bases from V and 5 bases from J; bases unmatched to any gene: 5. In DNA form, the CDR3 reads TGTGCCAGCTTGACAGGGGGCGGGTATGGCTACACCTTC. The encoded protein is CASLTGGGYGYTF.

This clonotype turned up a few times. The chain is built from TRBV5-1 and TRBJ1-1; the D is unclear. This CDR3 has 13 residues. Deletions cut 0 bases from V and 5 bases from J, with 8 bases between. The germline V gene encodes CDR1 SGHRS and CDR2 YFSETQ. The DNA for the CDR3 is TGCGCCAGCAGCTTGGCCCCGCAGACTGAAGCTTTCTTT. It encodes CASSLAPQTEAFF.

This clonotype was counted at least ten times. The junction and the germline gene differ at one end; a read error may be behind it. This chain joins TRBV5-1 and TRBJ2-1; tentative D call: TRBD2 (6 bases). CDR3 length: 15 residues. Per germline, CDR1 SGHRS and CDR2 YFSETQ. Here the CDR3 reads CASSLGGSSYNEQFF. The CDR3 coding sequence is TGTGCCAGCAGTTTAGGAGGGAGCTCCTACAATGAGCAGTTCTTC.

Points on this clonotype: A much larger clone is a single base away; this may be a read error. The rearrangement joins TRBV18 to TRBJ2-5; TRBD2 matches 13 bases. The CDR3 is 19 amino acids. Germline CDR1 and CDR2: KGHSH and LQKENI. Trimming removed 2 bases from V and 11 bases from J; junction bases left unmatched: 20. CDR3 sequence: CASSPTTRGLAGLVYEQYF. DNA for the CDR3: TGTGCCAGCTCACCAACCACTCGGGGACTAGCGGGATTAGTCTATGAGCAGTACTTC.

On this clonotype itself: This may stem from a read error, because a much larger clone lies one nucleotide away. The chain uses TRBV5-6 and TRBJ2-3; TRBD2 agrees at 11 bases. Germline CDR1 and CDR2: SGHDT and YYEEEE. CDR3 length: 13 amino acids. Trimming took 8 bases from V and 6 from J; bases not matched to a gene: 5. CDR3 DNA sequence: TGTGCCAGTGCACTAGCGGGAGTTGATACGCAGTATTTT. Encoded protein: CASALAGVDTQYF.

This clonotype was counted a few times. J is TRBJ1-1 and V is TRBV2; 7 nucleotides align to TRBD1. This CDR3 is 14 amino acids long. CDR1 and CDR2 from the germline V gene are SNHLY and FYNNEI. V was pared by 8 bases and J by 7 bases, with 13 bases of the junction left unmatched. The CDR3 is CASLQSTGAGEAFF. CDR3 in DNA: TGTGCCAGCCTTCAATCTACAGGGGCAGGTGAAGCTTTCTTT.

This clonotype appeared many times. The V and J genes are TRBV10-1 and TRBJ2-7; TRBD2 is a possible D gene (5 bases). Between the trimmed V and J ends, which lost 3 bases and 3 bases, there was a span of 15 bases. CDR1 is WNHNN and CDR2 is SYGVQD in the germline V gene (reference sequence). The length of the CDR3 is 15 residues. DNA of the CDR3: TGCGCCAGCAGTGACCGGGAAGGAACTGGCTACGAGCAGTACTTC. Translation gives CASSDREGTGYEQYF.

This clonotype showed up just a few times. CDR3 amino acids: CASSQDFGQPQHF. Written as DNA, the CDR3 is TGTGCCAGCAGCCAAGATTTTGGTCAGCCCCAGCATTTT. This chain joins TRBV4-2 and TRBJ1-5, with D hard to call. Trimming removed 0 bases at V and 6 bases at J, with 6 bases between. Germline CDR1 LGHNA, CDR2 YNFKEQ. This CDR3 has 13 amino acids.